These 6 T cell receptor beta chains were sequenced from one sample in a study of blood T cells in healthy people across ages. The use of a sample-barcoded 5' primer and a J-beta primer mix characterized a second PCR of roughly 7 to 12 cycles. TCRdb fed the 5' RACE reads into MiXCR, producing one record per CDR3 protein. The table lists 700,000 or so distinct CDR3 sequences, around 43% of them singletons. The specimen sequenced was blood. These receptor sequences come from a man older than 75 in good health.

The V call is TRBV6-2 or TRBV6-3, the J call TRBJ2-3; no reliable D call. This CDR3 contains 13 residues. Trimming stripped 4 bases from V and 6 bases from J, with 11 bases between. Germline CDR1 and CDR2: MNHEY and SVGEGT. The CDR3, as DNA: TGTGCCAGCAGTTCGCTTCCCTGGGATACGCAGTATTTT. Translating gives CASSSLPWDTQYF.

The chain uses TRBV27 and TRBJ1-5; TRBD1 matches 8 bases. Germline CDR1 and CDR2: MNHEY and SMNVEV (reference sequence). The CDR3 runs 14 residues. Trimming at V came to 5 bases and at J to 5 bases, leaving 5 bases not matched to a gene. DNA for the CDR3: TGTGCCAGCAGTCCCCGACAGGGGTATCAGCCCCAGCATTTT. Translation: CASSPRQGYQPQHF.

In its sample, this clonotype was seen many times. The V call is TRBV7-6, the J call TRBJ2-7, with TRBD1 identical over 10 bases. Germline loops: CDR1 SGHVS, CDR2 FNYEAQ. With 0 bases clipped from V and 5 bases from J, the junction kept 4 bases outside the gene matches. This CDR3 contains 15 residues. CDR3 protein: CASSLAGTGVDEQYF. CDR3 DNA sequence: TGTGCCAGCAGCTTAGCCGGGACAGGGGTCGACGAGCAGTACTTC. Supplemented by reference TRBV7-6 and TRBJ2-7, the full variable domain reads GAGVSQSPRYKVTKRGQDVALRCDPISGHVSLYWYRQALGQGPEFLTYFNYEAQQDKSGLPNDRFSAERPEGSISTLTIQRTEQRDSAMYRCASSLAGTGVDEQYFGPGTRLTVT.

The rearrangement links TRBV28 to TRBJ1-2; D call uncertain. There are 14 residues in the CDR3. Trimming took 3 bases from V and 4 from J, leaving 12 bases between them. Germline values: CDR1 MDHEN, CDR2 SYDVKM. CDR3 sequence: CASSFRSMRYGYTF. The CDR3 DNA follows: TGTGCCAGCAGTTTCCGCAGCATGCGCTATGGCTACACCTTC.

This chain links TRBV19 with TRBJ2-1; tentative D call: TRBD1 (5 bases). Per germline, CDR1 LNHDA and CDR2 SQIVND (reference sequence). The CDR3 sequence is 16 residues long. V was clipped by 6 bases and J by 3 bases, with 18 bases between them. In nucleotides, the CDR3 is TGTGCCAGTAGCATGTACGCAGGGCGTGACTACAATGAGCAGTTCTTC. Translating gives CASSMYAGRDYNEQFF.

V and J are TRBV2 and TRBJ1-2, with 10 bases identical to TRBD1. Germline trimming cut 6 bases from V and 3 bases from J; bases unmatched to any gene: 4. The CDR3 consists of 14 residues. CDR1 and CDR2 (germline): SNHLY, FYNNEI. The CDR3 bases are TGTGCCAGCAGGACAGGGGGCGGGCACTATGGCTACACCTTC. Translating gives CASRTGGGHYGYTF.